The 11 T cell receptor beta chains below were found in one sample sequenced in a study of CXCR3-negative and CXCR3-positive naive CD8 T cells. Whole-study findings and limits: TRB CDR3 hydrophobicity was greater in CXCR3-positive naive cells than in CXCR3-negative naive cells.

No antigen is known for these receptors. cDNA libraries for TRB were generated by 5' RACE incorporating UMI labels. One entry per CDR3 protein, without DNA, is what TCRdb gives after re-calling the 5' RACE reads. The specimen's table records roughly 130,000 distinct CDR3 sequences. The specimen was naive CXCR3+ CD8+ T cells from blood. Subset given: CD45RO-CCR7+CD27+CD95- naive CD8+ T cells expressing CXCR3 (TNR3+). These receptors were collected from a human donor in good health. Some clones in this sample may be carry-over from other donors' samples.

CDR3: CATSASLAWTEAFF. This rearrangement joins TRBV15 to TRBJ1-1. The CDR3 loop spans 14 amino acids. Germline V gene sequence: CDR1 LNHNV, CDR2 YYDKDF (reference sequence).

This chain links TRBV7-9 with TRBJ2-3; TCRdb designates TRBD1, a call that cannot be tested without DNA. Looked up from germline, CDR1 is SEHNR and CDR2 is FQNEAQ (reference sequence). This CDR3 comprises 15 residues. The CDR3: CASSFRDGRTDTQYF.

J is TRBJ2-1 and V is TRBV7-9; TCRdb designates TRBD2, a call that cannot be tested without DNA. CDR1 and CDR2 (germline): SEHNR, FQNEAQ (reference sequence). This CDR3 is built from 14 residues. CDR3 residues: CASRGTSGNNEQFF.

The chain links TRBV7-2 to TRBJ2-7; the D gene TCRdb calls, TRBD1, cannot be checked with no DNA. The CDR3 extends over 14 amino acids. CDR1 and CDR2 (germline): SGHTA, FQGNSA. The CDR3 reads CASSLASPGYEQYF.

The CDR3 is CSASSAGSYEQYF. The V call is TRBV29-1, the J call TRBJ2-7; the TRBD1 assignment by TCRdb is unverifiable without DNA. Germline CDR1 and CDR2: SQVTM and ANQGSEA. The CDR3 is made up of 13 amino acids.

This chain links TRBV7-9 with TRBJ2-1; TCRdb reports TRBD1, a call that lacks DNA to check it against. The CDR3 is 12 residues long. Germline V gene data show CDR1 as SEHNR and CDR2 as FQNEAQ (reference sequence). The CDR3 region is CASSLEDRNKFF.

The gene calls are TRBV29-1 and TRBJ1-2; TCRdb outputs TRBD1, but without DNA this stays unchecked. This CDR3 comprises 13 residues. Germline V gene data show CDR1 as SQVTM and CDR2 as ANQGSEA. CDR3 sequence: CSVDSGENYGYTF.

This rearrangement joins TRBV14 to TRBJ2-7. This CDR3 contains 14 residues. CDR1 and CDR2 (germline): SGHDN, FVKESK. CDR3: CASSPHPGSYEQYF.

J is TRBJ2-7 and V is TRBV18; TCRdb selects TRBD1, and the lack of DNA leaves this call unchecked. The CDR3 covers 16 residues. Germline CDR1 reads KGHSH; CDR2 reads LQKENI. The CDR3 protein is CASSPPPGVAPDEQYF.

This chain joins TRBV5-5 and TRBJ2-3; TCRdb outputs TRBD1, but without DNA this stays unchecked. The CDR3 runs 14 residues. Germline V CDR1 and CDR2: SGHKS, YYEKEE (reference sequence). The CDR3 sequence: CASSGGGSRDTQYF. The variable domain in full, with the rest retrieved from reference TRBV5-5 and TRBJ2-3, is DAGVTQSPTHLIKTRGQQVTLRCSPISGHKSVSWYQQVLGQGPQFIFQYYEKEERGRGNFPDRFSARQFPNYSSELNVNALLLGDSALYLCASSGGGSRDTQYFGPGTRLTVL.

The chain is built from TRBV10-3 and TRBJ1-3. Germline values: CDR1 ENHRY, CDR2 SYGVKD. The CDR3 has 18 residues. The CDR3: CTISELWSVPNSGNTIYF.